This T cell receptor beta chain is from a study of blood T cells in healthy people across ages. Findings and caveats of the study: Long-lived donors carried more naive CD4+ cells and greater diversity than aged donors. Shifts in expanded clonotypes may have been confounded by donor CMV status, which was unknown.

Next came a second PCR, run for roughly 6 to 11 cycles, which used a sample-barcoded 5' primer along with a J-beta primer mix. TCRdb re-called the 5' RACE reads with MiXCR, one entry per CDR3 protein. Of 1.2 million to 1.5 million distinct CDR3 sequences listed, approximately 42% are singletons. This clonotype has a handful of counts. Its specificity is unknown. Germline trimming cut 3 bases from V and 3 bases from J; bases unmatched to any gene: 5. This CDR3 has 14 amino acids. CDR1 and CDR2 from the germline V gene are MNHNS and SASEGT. This rearrangement joins TRBV6-1 to TRBJ2-7, with TRBD1 matching 7 bases. The TCR was taken from a woman between 18 and 30 years old in good health. Material for sequencing was blood. The CDR3, as DNA: TGTGCCAGCAGTGAGAGACAGGGTAGCTACGAGCAGTACTTC. It yields the protein CASSERQGSYEQYF.